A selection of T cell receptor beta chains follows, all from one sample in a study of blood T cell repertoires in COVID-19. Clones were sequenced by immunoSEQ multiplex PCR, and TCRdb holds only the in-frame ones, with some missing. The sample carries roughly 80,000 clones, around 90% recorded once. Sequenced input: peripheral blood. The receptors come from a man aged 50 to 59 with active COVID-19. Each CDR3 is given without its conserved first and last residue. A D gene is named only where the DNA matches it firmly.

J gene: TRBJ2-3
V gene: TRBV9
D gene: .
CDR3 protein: ASSVVGAATTDTQY

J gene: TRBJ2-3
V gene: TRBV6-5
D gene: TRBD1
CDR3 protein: ASHRGGGTDTQY

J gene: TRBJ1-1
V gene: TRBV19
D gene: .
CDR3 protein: ASSIHMRGEAF

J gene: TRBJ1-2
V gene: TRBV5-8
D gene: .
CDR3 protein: ASSPSTT

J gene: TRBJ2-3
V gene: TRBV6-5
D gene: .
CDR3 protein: ASGESPGVGDTQY

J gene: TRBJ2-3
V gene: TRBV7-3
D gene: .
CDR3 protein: ASSGGGFTDTQY

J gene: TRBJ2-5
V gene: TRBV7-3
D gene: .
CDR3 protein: ASSLTPNQETQY

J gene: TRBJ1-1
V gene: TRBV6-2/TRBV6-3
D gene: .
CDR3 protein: ASSYKGGRETEAF

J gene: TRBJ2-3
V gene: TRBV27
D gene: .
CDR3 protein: ASSTRDSDTQY

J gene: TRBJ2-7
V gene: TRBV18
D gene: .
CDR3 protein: ASSPNRDSAYEQY